The 10 T cell receptor beta chains below all came from one sample that was sequenced in a study of T cell responses to AZD1222 COVID-19 vaccine. Data came from immunoSEQ multiplex PCR; TCRdb stores just in-frame clones and leaves some out. The sample gives more than 150,000 clones, about 86% of which show up once; 0.49% is in the top ten. Material: peripheral blood, obtained on day 0 of AZD1222 vaccination. The receptor source for this set is an adult in good health.

This clone showed up just a few times. J is TRBJ1-2 and V is TRBV6-1, with D possibly TRBD1 on 5 matching bases. From germline, CDR1 is MNHNS and CDR2 SASEGT. Trimming pared 3 bases from V and 5 bases from J, leaving 10 bases between. The CDR3 runs 13 residues. CDR3 residues: CASSDRGGYGYTF. CDR3 coding DNA: TGTGCCAGCAGTGATCGCGGGGGGTATGGCTACACCTTC.

This clone was found a few times. V and J are TRBV6-5 and TRBJ1-4; D might be TRBD1 (5 bases). Germline loops: CDR1 MNHEY, CDR2 SVGAGI. The ends were cut back, 2 bases at V and 7 bases at J, with 11 bases in the middle. The CDR3 sequence is 14 residues long. DNA of the CDR3: TGTGCCAGCAGTTACCATGGGAGGGGTGAAAAACTGTTTTTT. This sequence encodes CASSYHGRGEKLFF.

This clone was found once. The chain links TRBV2 to TRBJ2-5; D ambiguous. With 9 bases removed from V and 2 bases from J, the gap between germline ends came to 13 bases. The CDR3 has 13 residues. Germline CDR1 SNHLY, CDR2 FYNNEI. The CDR3 nucleotides are TGTGCCAGTCAAAAGGTACCGCAAGAGACCCAGTACTTC. This gives the protein CASQKVPQETQYF.

This chain links TRBV4-1 with TRBJ1-6; D not resolved. The V and J ends lost 2 bases and 7 bases respectively, with 12 bases between them. The CDR3 runs to 15 residues. Germline lookup yields CDR1 MGHRA and CDR2 YSYEKL. For the CDR3, the DNA is TGCGCCAGCAGCCAAAGACACTTGGGGAATTCACCCCTCCACTTT. Residues: CASSQRHLGNSPLHF.

The V gene is TRBV7-8, the J gene TRBJ2-2, with D tentatively TRBD2 (5 bases). The ends were cut back, 6 bases at V and 2 bases at J, with 13 bases in the middle. The V gene's germline CDR1 is SGHVS and CDR2 FQNEAQ. CDR3 length: 15 amino acids. This CDR3 reads CASSLRSDNTGELFF. CDR3 nucleotides: TGTGCCAGCAGTCTTCGTAGCGATAACACCGGGGAGCTGTTTTTT.

This chain links TRBV6-6 with TRBJ1-6; tentatively, D is TRBD1 (5 bases). CDR1 is MNHNY, CDR2 SVGAGI, per germline (reference sequence). Deletions cut 5 bases from V and 8 bases from J, with 13 bases between. The CDR3 totals 14 residues. The CDR3, as DNA: TGTGCCAGCAGTCCACAGGTGGGGTATTCACCCCTCCACTTT. The encoded protein is CASSPQVGYSPLHF.

The chain joins TRBV7-3 to TRBJ1-2; D is perhaps TRBD1 (5 bases). From germline, CDR1 is SGHTA and CDR2 FQGTGA. CDR3 length: 13 residues. With 5 bases removed from V and 7 bases from J, the gap between germline ends came to 14 bases. The CDR3 DNA follows: TGTGCCAGCAGCCCATCGGGCAGGGCTGGCTACACCTTC. Its translation: CASSPSGRAGYTF. The whole variable domain, filled in from reference TRBV7-3 and TRBJ1-2, reads GAGVSQTPSNKVTEKGKYVELRCDPISGHTALYWYRQSLGQGPEFLIYFQGTGAADDSGLPNDRFFAVRPEGSVSTLKIQRTERGDSAVYLCASSPSGRAGYTFGSGTRLTVV.

This clone was seen once. The chain joins TRBV7-2 to TRBJ1-1; D unresolved. The germline V gene encodes CDR1 SGHTA and CDR2 FQGNSA. V lost 5 bases to trimming and J lost 8 bases, with 15 bases between them. The length of the CDR3 is 13 residues. The chain's CDR3 is CASSQRSSLEAFF. Here the CDR3 DNA reads TGTGCCAGCAGCCAAAGAAGTAGTCTGGAAGCTTTCTTT.

This clone was seen a handful of times. The chain employs TRBV6-4 and TRBJ1-6, with D hard to call. Trimming cost V 0 bases and J 7 bases, with 4 bases left between them. The CDR3 runs to 13 residues. Germline V gives CDR1 MRHNA, CDR2 SNTAGT. The CDR3 nucleotides are TGTGCCAGCAGTGACTCGACAAATTCACCCCTCCACTTT. It yields the protein CASSDSTNSPLHF.

This clone appeared a single time. The V and J genes are TRBV29-1 and TRBJ2-7; D ambiguous. This CDR3 is 16 amino acids long. V was trimmed by 4 bases and J by 2 bases, leaving 21 bases between them. The V gene's germline CDR1 is SQVTM and CDR2 ANQGSEA. The CDR3 sequence: CSVAPIVRRTAYEQYF. The CDR3 DNA is TGCAGCGTTGCTCCCATAGTAAGACGGACGGCCTACGAGCAGTACTTC.